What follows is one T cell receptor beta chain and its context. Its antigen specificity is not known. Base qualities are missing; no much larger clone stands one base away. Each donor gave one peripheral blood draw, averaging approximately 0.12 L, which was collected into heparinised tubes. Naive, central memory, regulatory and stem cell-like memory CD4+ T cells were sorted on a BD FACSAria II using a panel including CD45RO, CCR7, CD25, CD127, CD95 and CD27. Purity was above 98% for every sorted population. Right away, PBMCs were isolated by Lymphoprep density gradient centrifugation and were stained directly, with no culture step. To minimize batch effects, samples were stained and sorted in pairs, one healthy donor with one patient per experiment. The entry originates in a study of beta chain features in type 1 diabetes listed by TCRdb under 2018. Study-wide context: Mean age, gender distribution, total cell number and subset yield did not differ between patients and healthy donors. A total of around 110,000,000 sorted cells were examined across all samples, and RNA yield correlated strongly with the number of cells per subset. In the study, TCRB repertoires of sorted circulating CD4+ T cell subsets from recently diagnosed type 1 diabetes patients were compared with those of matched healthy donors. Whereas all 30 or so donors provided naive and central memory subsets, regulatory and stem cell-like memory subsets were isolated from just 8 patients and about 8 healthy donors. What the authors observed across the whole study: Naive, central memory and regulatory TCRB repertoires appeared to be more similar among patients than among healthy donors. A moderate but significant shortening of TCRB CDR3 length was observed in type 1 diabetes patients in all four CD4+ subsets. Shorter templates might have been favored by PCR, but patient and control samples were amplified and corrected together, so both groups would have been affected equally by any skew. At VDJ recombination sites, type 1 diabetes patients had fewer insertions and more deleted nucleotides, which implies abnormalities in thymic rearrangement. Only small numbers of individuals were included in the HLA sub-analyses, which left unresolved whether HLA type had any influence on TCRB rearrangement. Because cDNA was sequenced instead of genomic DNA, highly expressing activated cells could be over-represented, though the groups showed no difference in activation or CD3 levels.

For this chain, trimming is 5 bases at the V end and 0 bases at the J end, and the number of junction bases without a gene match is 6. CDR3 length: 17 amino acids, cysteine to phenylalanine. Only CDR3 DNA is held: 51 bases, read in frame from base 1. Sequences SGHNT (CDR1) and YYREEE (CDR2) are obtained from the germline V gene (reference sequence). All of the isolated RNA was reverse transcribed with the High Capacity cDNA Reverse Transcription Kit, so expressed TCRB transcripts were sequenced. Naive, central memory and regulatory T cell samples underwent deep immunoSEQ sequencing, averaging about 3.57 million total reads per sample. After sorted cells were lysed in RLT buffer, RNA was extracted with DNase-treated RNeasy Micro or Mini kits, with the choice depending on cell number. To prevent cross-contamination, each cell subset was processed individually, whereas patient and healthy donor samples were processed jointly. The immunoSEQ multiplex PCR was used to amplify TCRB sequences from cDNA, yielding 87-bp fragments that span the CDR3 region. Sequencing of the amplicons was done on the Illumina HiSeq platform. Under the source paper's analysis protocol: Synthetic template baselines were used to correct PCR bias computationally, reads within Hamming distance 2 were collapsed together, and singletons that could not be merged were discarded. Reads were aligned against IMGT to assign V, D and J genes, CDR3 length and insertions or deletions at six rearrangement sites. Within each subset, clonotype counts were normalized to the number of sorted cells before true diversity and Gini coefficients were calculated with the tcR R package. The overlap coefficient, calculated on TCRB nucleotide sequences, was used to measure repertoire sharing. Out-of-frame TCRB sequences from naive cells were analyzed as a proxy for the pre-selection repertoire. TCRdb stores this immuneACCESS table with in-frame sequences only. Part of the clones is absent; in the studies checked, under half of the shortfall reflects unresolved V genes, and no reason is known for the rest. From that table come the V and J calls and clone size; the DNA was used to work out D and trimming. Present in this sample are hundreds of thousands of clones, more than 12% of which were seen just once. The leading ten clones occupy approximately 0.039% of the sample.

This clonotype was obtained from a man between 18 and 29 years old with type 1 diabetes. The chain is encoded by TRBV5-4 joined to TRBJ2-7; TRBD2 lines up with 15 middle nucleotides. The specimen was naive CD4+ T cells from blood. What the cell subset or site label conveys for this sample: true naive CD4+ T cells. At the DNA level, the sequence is TGTGCCAGCAGTTCCGGGACTAGCGGGGGGAACTCCTACGAGCAGTACTTC. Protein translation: CASSSGTSGGNSYEQYF. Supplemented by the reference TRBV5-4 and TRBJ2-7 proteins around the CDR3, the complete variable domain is ETGVTQSPTHLIKTRGQQVTLRCSSQSGHNTVSWYQQALGQGPQFIFQYYREEENGRGNFPPRFSGLQFPNYSSELNVNALELDDSALYLCASSSGTSGGNSYEQYFGPGTRLTVT.